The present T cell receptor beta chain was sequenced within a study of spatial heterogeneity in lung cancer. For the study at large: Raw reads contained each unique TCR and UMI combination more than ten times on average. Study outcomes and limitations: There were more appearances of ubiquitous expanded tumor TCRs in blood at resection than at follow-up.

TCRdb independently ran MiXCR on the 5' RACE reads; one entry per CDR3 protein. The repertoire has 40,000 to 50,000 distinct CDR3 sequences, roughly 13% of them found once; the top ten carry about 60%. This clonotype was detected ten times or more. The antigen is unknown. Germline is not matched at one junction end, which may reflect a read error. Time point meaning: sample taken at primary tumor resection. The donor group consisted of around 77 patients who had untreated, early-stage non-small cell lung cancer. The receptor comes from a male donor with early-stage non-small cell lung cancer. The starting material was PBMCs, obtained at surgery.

The CDR3 protein is CASSESGVSRGF. The CDR3 region has the DNA TGCGCCAGCAGTGAGTCGGGTGTTTCGAGAGGGTTC. The chain has TRBV10-2 and TRBJ1-2, with D hard to call. The V gene's germline CDR1 is WSHSY and CDR2 SAAADI. This CDR3 has 12 residues.